One sample yielded the 7 T cell receptor beta chains listed below, sequenced in a study of blood T cell repertoires in COVID-19. The assay was immunoSEQ multiplex PCR, and TCRdb's table has in-frame clones only and misses some. The sample shows about 200,000 clones, roughly 80% of them seen only once. Sequences were obtained from peripheral blood. These receptor sequences come from a woman in her forties with COVID-19, enrolled during active disease.

The chain has TRBV21-1 and TRBJ1-6; the table's D call of TRBD1 was not tested on the DNA. TRBV21-1 counts as a pseudogene. The CDR3 length is 20 residues. CDR3 sequence: CASSKVADSQRIRYNSPLHF. The CDR3 region has the DNA TGTGCCAGCAGCAAAGTCGCGGACAGCCAACGTATTCGGTATAATTCACCCCTCCACTTT.

J is TRBJ2-7 and V is TRBV4-3; a possible D gene is TRBD1 (6 bases). Trimming cost V 0 bases and J 9 bases, with 18 bases left between them. The germline V gene has CDR1 LGHNA and CDR2 YSLEER. CDR3 size: 15 residues. The CDR3 spells CASSQEPGAPIGQYF. The CDR3 DNA is TGCGCCAGCAGCCAAGAGCCAGGGGCCCCTATTGGGCAGTACTTC.

The J gene is TRBJ1-1, the V gene TRBV10-1, with TRBD1 matching over 10 bases. From germline, CDR1 is WNHNN and CDR2 SYGVQD (reference sequence). This CDR3 is 21 amino acids long. J lost 8 bases, V lost 0 bases, and 24 bases had no gene match. CDR3 residues: CASSESVSRKVDRGYRGEAFF. The CDR3 DNA sequence: TGCGCCAGCAGTGAGTCGGTATCTAGGAAAGTGGACAGGGGGTACCGCGGGGAAGCTTTCTTT.

This clone showed up just once. The chain carries TRBV18 and TRBJ1-3; possible D gene TRBD1, 6 bases. The CDR3 runs to 15 residues. Germline V CDR1 and CDR2: KGHSH, LQKENI. Trimming removed 2 bases at V and 4 bases at J, with 12 bases between. The CDR3 loop reads CASSPTQGTGNTIYF. As DNA, the CDR3 is TGTGCCAGCTCACCAACTCAGGGGACAGGAAACACCATATATTTT.

The chain combines TRBV14 with TRBJ1-3; 8 nucleotides align to TRBD1. The germline V gene encodes CDR1 SGHDN and CDR2 FVKESK. This CDR3 is 15 amino acids long. V lost 5 bases, J lost 4 bases, and 7 bases stayed unmatched. In nucleotides, the CDR3 is TGTGCCAGCAGCAAGACAGGGGTCGGGGGAAACACCATATATTTT. Its translation: CASSKTGVGGNTIYF.

The rearrangement joins TRBV28 to TRBJ1-1; D is perhaps TRBD1 (5 bases). Trimming stripped 8 bases from V and 0 bases from J, with 7 bases between. Germline-derived CDR1 and CDR2 are MDHEN and SYDVKM. The CDR3 is 12 residues long. Here the CDR3 reads CASATVNTEAFF. CDR3 coding DNA: TGTGCCAGCGCGACAGTGAACACTGAAGCTTTCTTT. Drawing the rest from reference TRBV28 and TRBJ1-1, the complete variable domain is DVKVTQSSRYLVKRTGEKVFLECVQDMDHENMFWYRQDPGLGLRLIYFSYDVKMKEKGDIPEGYSVSREKKERFSLILESASTNQTSMYLCASATVNTEAFFGQGTRLTVV.

The chain links TRBV2 to TRBJ2-3; the D gene is possibly TRBD2 (6 bases). V gave up 0 bases and J gave up 2 bases, with 21 bases separating them. Germline V CDR1 and CDR2: SNHLY, FYNNEI. This CDR3 comprises 19 residues. Here the CDR3 DNA reads TGTGCCAGCAGTGAAGCGCTTCTGGTCGGGTTAGCGGACACAGATACGCAGTATTTT. This translates into CASSEALLVGLADTDTQYF.